These 26 T cell receptor beta chains were sequenced from one sample in a study of shared clonotypes between healthy human individuals. Profiled with immunoSEQ multiplex PCR; TCRdb holds only in-frame clones, not every one. The data contain over a million clones, 75% to 80% of them singletons. The sequenced material came from memory CD4+ T cells from PBMCs. Subset of the sample: CD45RA-negative fraction. The receptors derive from a man between 18 and 35 years old in good health. Some clones in this sample may be carry-over from other donors' samples.

The CDR3 loop is CASEGSYGYTF. CDR3 bases: TGTGCCAGTGAGGGGAGCTATGGCTACACCTTC. The chain combines TRBV19 with TRBJ1-2, with a tentative D call TRBD1 (5 bases). V shed 8 bases and J shed 4 bases, with 8 bases lying between them. Germline-derived CDR1 and CDR2 are LNHDA and SQIVND (reference sequence). The CDR3 loop spans 11 amino acids.

The J gene is TRBJ2-1, the V gene TRBV7-2, with 12 nucleotides matching TRBD2. Germline V gene sequence: CDR1 SGHTA, CDR2 FQGNSA. V trimming: 7 bases; J trimming: 4 bases; junction bases outside the gene matches: 5. This CDR3 is 15 amino acids long. The CDR3 region is CASTPGTSGYNEQFF. CDR3 DNA sequence: TGTGCCAGCACCCCCGGGACTAGCGGGTACAATGAGCAGTTCTTC.

The chain couples TRBV4-2 to TRBJ2-1; 8 bases are shared with TRBD2. V dropped 3 bases and J dropped 6; count of bases not matched to a gene: 4. This CDR3 comprises 14 residues. Germline V lookup: CDR1 LGHNA, CDR2 YNFKEQ. DNA of the CDR3: TGTGCCAGCAGCCACCGTGGACTAGCCAATGAGCAGTTCTTC. Amino acids: CASSHRGLANEQFF.

J is TRBJ1-1 and V is TRBV28; 7 bases map to TRBD1. This CDR3 region has 13 residues. The V gene's germline CDR1 is MDHEN and CDR2 SYDVKM. V gave up 6 bases and J gave up 3 bases; unmatched junction bases: 4. CDR3 DNA sequence: TGTGCCAGCAGCTCCGGGACAGACACTGAAGCTTTCTTT. Its translation is CASSSGTDTEAFF. Drawing the rest from reference TRBV28 and TRBJ1-1, the complete variable domain is DVKVTQSSRYLVKRTGEKVFLECVQDMDHENMFWYRQDPGLGLRLIYFSYDVKMKEKGDIPEGYSVSREKKERFSLILESASTNQTSMYLCASSSGTDTEAFFGQGTRLTVV.

This clone has just one count. The J gene is TRBJ2-5, the V gene TRBV5-1; D perhaps matches TRBD1 (6 bases). CDR1 and CDR2 (germline): SGHRS, YFSETQ. CDR3 length: 15 residues. Trimming removed 0 bases at V and 1 base at J, with 10 bases between. CDR3 nucleotide sequence: TGCGCCAGCAGCTTGGTCCCCAGGGGCCAAGAGACCCAGTACTTC. Its protein is CASSLVPRGQETQYF.

In its sample, this clone was seen once. V is TRBV27 and J is TRBJ2-7; 7 nucleotides agree with TRBD1. The CDR3 sequence is 14 residues long. Germline V gives CDR1 MNHEY, CDR2 SMNVEV (reference sequence). V trimming: 2 bases; J trimming: 2 bases; junction bases outside the gene matches: 3. The CDR3 region is CASSLKGAPYEQYF. The CDR3, as DNA: TGTGCCAGCAGTTTAAAGGGGGCCCCCTACGAGCAGTACTTC.

The V and J genes are TRBV4-2 and TRBJ2-3; unclear D gene. Germline V gene data show CDR1 as LGHNA and CDR2 as YNFKEQ. Trimming took off 3 bases at V and 4 bases at J, with 14 bases between the two ends. The CDR3 runs to 15 residues. The CDR3 bases are TGTGCCAGCAGCCAGGTAAAGATGGGGTCAGATACGCAGTATTTT. Amino acid sequence: CASSQVKMGSDTQYF.

As to this clone: Other DNA sequences from this sample encode an identical CDR3 as well. The chain has TRBV2 and TRBJ2-7, with D unresolved. Germline lookup yields CDR1 SNHLY and CDR2 FYNNEI. This CDR3 has 12 amino acids. V was cut by 4 bases and J by 0 bases, with 4 bases left in between. CDR3 sequence: CASSGSSYEQYF. CDR3 DNA sequence: TGTGCCAGCAGTGGTAGCTCCTACGAGCAGTACTTC.

The chain links TRBV7-2 to TRBJ1-1; no firm D call. Germline V lookup: CDR1 SGHTA, CDR2 FQGNSA. The CDR3 runs 16 residues. Trimming shortened V by 1 base and J by 0 bases, and 12 bases separated the two germline ends. The CDR3 region is CASSLEGLVMNTEAFF. In nucleotides, the CDR3 is TGTGCCAGCAGCTTAGAGGGTCTCGTAATGAACACTGAAGCTTTCTTT.

This clone is a singleton in its sample. The chain recombines TRBV6-5 with TRBJ2-1, with D unresolved. The CDR3 covers 13 residues. CDR1 and CDR2 from the germline V gene are MNHEY and SVGAGI. Trimming left V 4 bases short and J 4 bases short, with 8 bases between. The CDR3 spells CASSWALYNEQFF. CDR3 DNA sequence: TGTGCCAGCAGTTGGGCCCTTTACAATGAGCAGTTCTTC.

This clone appeared a single time. The chain has TRBV27 and TRBJ1-1, with 10 bases that match TRBD1. The CDR3 length is 14 residues. The V gene's germline CDR1 is MNHEY and CDR2 SMNVEV (reference sequence). Trimming took 6 bases from V and 4 from J; bases not matched to a gene: 5. The CDR3 bases are TGTGCCAGCAGCCGACAGGGGGCGGGCACTGAAGCTTTCTTT. This translates into CASSRQGAGTEAFF.

This clone was detected once. J is TRBJ2-5 and V is TRBV25-1; 7 nucleotides match TRBD2. CDR1 is MGHDK, CDR2 SYGVNS, per germline. The V segment lost 1 base and the J segment 1 base; nucleotides outside the gene matches: 3. The CDR3 spans 15 residues. For the CDR3, the DNA is TGTGCCAGCAGTGAATGGCGCGGGAGCCAAGAGACCCAGTACTTC. It specifies CASSEWRGSQETQYF.

This chain joins TRBV7-2 and TRBJ1-1; no reliable D call. V shed 1 base and J shed 0 bases, with 3 bases lying between them. CDR1 and CDR2 from the germline V gene are SGHTA and FQGNSA. The CDR3 consists of 13 residues. Here the CDR3 reads CASSLDMNTEAFF. Written as DNA, the CDR3 is TGTGCCAGCAGCTTAGACATGAACACTGAAGCTTTCTTT.

Remarks on this clone: Other DNA sequences in the sample encode the same CDR3. The V gene is TRBV4-1, the J gene TRBJ2-5; TRBD1 might be the D (6 bases). CDR1 MGHRA and CDR2 YSYEKL come from the germline V gene. This CDR3 contains 13 residues. Trimming removed 6 bases from V and 5 bases from J, with 13 bases in between. CDR3 sequence: CASSRGGVETQYF. The CDR3 DNA sequence: TGCGCCAGCAGTCGAGGGGGTGTGGAGACCCAGTACTTC.

This clone was seen only a few times. The V call is TRBV9, the J call TRBJ2-3; D remains unclear. Germline V gene sequence: CDR1 SGDLS, CDR2 YYNGEE. The V end lost 4 bases, the J end lost 2 bases, and 11 bases lay between the germline ends. The CDR3 loop spans 14 amino acids. Written as DNA, the CDR3 is TGTGCCAGCAGCCCAAGCTACTACACAGATACGCAGTATTTT. Its protein product is CASSPSYYTDTQYF.

The CDR3 protein is CAWTRTLAGLQQFF. The CDR3 DNA sequence: TGTGCCTGGACCCGGACTCTAGCGGGCCTCCAGCAGTTCTTC. The chain joins TRBV30 to TRBJ2-1, with 8 positions matching TRBD2. This CDR3 has 14 amino acids. J was trimmed by 11 bases and V by 4 bases; bases with no gene match: 13. Germline V gene sequence: CDR1 GTSNPN, CDR2 SVGIG (reference sequence).

The rearrangement joins TRBV11-2 to TRBJ2-7; TRBD1 is a possible D gene (6 bases). CDR3 size: 17 residues. With 0 bases removed from V and 2 bases from J, the gap between germline ends came to 17 bases. Germline V gene data show CDR1 as SGHAT and CDR2 as FQNNGV. DNA for the CDR3: TGTGCCAGCAGCTTAGATCTTGGCAGGGGCCTTACCTACGAGCAGTACTTC. Encoded protein: CASSLDLGRGLTYEQYF. Filled out from reference TRBV11-2 and TRBJ2-7, the complete variable domain reads EAGVAQSPRYKIIEKRQSVAFWCNPISGHATLYWYQQILGQGPKLLIQFQNNGVVDDSQLPKDRFSAERLKGVDSTLKIQPAKLEDSAVYLCASSLDLGRGLTYEQYFGPGTRLTVT.

This clone appeared once. This chain connects TRBV29-1 to TRBJ2-5, with 8 bases aligning to TRBD2. The germline CDR1 and CDR2 sequences are SQVTM and ANQGSEA. The CDR3 spans 13 residues. V was clipped by 6 bases and J by 2 bases; unmatched bases: 5. This CDR3 reads CSVGLVLQETQYF. The CDR3 DNA reads TGCAGCGTGGGACTAGTTTTACAAGAGACCCAGTACTTC.

A note on this clone: One end of the junction varies from germline; a read error may be responsible. This chain joins TRBV7-7 and TRBJ2-7; D gene unclear. This CDR3 has 14 residues. Germline values: CDR1 SSHAT, CDR2 FNYEAQ (reference sequence). Written as DNA, the CDR3 is TGTGCTAGCAGCCCCAGCCCCGGTCCCTACGAGCAGTACTTC. This codes for CASSPSPGPYEQYF.

Of note for this clone: The same CDR3 is also encoded by other DNA sequences in this sample. This chain uses TRBV7-2 with TRBJ1-5; D is ambiguous. Trimming removed 1 base from V and 7 bases from J, with 8 bases in between. Germline V gives CDR1 SGHTA, CDR2 FQGNSA. The CDR3 length is 13 residues. The CDR3 spells CASSLGVRQPQHF. In nucleotides, the CDR3 is TGTGCCAGCAGCTTAGGGGTTCGGCAGCCCCAGCATTTT.

The J gene is TRBJ2-1, the V gene TRBV27, with D perhaps assigned TRBD1 or TRBD2 (6 bases each). The V gene lost 6 bases and the J gene lost 8 bases, with 23 bases spanning the gap. The germline gives CDR1 MNHEY, CDR2 SMNVEV (reference sequence). The CDR3 totals 16 residues. CDR3 nucleotide sequence: TGTGCCAGCAGCTCAACCCCGCGAGGGGGGAGCGATGAGCAGTTCTTC. As protein: CASSSTPRGGSDEQFF.

Comment on this clone: A much larger clone differs from this one at a single base, so this may be a read error. The same CDR3 arises from other DNA sequences in this sample as well. The gene calls are TRBV2 and TRBJ1-1; TRBD1 might be the D (5 bases). Between the trimmed V and J ends, which lost 9 bases and 2 bases, there was a span of 10 bases. The CDR3 spans 12 residues. Germline V gene data show CDR1 as SNHLY and CDR2 as FYNNEI. The CDR3 DNA sequence: TGTGCCAGAAGGCAGGGAAACACTGAAGCTTTCTTT. Translated: CARRQGNTEAFF.

The chain combines TRBV6-1 with TRBJ1-1; tentative D call: TRBD1 (5 bases). Germline assignment: CDR1 MNHNS and CDR2 SASEGT. Trimming shortened V by 8 bases and J by 1 base, and 11 bases separated the two germline ends. The CDR3 has 13 amino acids. The CDR3 DNA is TGTGCCAGCCGGTGGGACCGGAACACTGAAGCTTTCTTT. This codes for CASRWDRNTEAFF.

The chain carries TRBV15 and TRBJ2-5; D may correspond to TRBD1 or TRBD2 (6 bases each). Trimming took 9 bases from V and 5 from J, leaving 19 bases between them. Germline V lookup: CDR1 LNHNV, CDR2 YYDKDF (reference sequence). This CDR3 has 14 amino acids. The CDR3: CATSLGGREETQYF. The CDR3 DNA reads TGTGCCACAAGTTTAGGGGGGCGCGAGGAGACCCAGTACTTC.

The chain is built from TRBV30 and TRBJ2-7, with TRBD2 matching over 8 bases. Germline assignment: CDR1 GTSNPN and CDR2 SVGIG (reference sequence). The junction had 5 bases not matched to a gene; V was cut back by 0 bases and J by 4 bases. The length of the CDR3 is 14 residues. As DNA, the CDR3 is TGTGCCTGGAGTGTACGTGGCGGGGGGTACGAGCAGTACTTC. Its protein product is CAWSVRGGGYEQYF.

V is TRBV14 and J is TRBJ2-3; D might be TRBD2 (6 bases). V gave up 3 bases and J gave up 2 bases, with 15 bases separating them. The CDR3 runs to 16 residues. Per the germline V gene, CDR1 is SGHDN and CDR2 is FVKESK. Here the CDR3 reads CASSQGVGGVTDTQYF. CDR3 DNA sequence: TGTGCCAGCAGCCAGGGCGTCGGGGGTGTCACAGATACGCAGTATTTT. Full variable domain (remainder filled in from reference TRBV14 and TRBJ2-3): EAGVTQFPSHSVIEKGQTVTLRCDPISGHDNLYWYRRVMGKEIKFLLHFVKESKQDESGMPNNRFLAERTGGTYSTLKVQPAELEDSGVYFCASSQGVGGVTDTQYFGPGTRLTVL.